This T cell receptor beta chain was sequenced during a study of cytomegalovirus exposure and HLA in healthy donors. V gave up 1 base and J gave up 0 bases, with 15 bases separating them. The V gene's germline CDR1 is LGHNA and CDR2 YNFKEQ. The CDR3 runs to 17 residues. The PCR had 60 Vbeta and 13 Jbeta primers. TCRdb keeps only in-frame clones here, not all; method: immunoSEQ multiplex PCR. The sample has roughly 120,000 clones; around 60% are singletons. Sequencing was carried out using PBMCs. The sequence was obtained from a man aged 35-49 years in good health and CMV-seropositive. V gene TRBV4-2 combines with J gene TRBJ1-2; tentatively, D is TRBD1 (5 bases). The DNA of the CDR3 is TGTGCCAGCAGCCAAGGAGCAGGGATTATCTCTAACTATGGCTACACCTTC. Encoded protein: CASSQGAGIISNYGYTF.